This TCR beta chain stems from a study of blood T cell repertoires in COVID-19. Study-wide context: The United States, Italy and Spain provided the acute and convalescent COVID-19 samples.

The CDR3 runs to 14 residues. Looked up from germline, CDR1 is MGHRA and CDR2 is YSYEKL. V trimming: 1 base; J trimming: 7 bases; junction bases outside the gene matches: 6. Assay used: immunoSEQ multiplex PCR; TCRdb lists only in-frame clones, some missing. Found here are 65,000 to 85,000 clones, around 83% of them singletons; the top ten hold approximately 5.3%. The chain carries TRBV4-1 and TRBJ1-2; 7 nucleotides line up with TRBD1. This clonotype was sampled from a man aged 45 to 65 with active COVID-19. The sequenced material came from peripheral blood. CDR3 region: CASSQVKAGGGYTF. The CDR3 DNA reads TGCGCCAGCAGCCAAGTTAAGGCAGGGGGTGGCTACACCTTC.